This T cell receptor (beta chain) was profiled in a study of blood T cell repertoires in COVID-19. In the study overall: Acute and convalescent COVID-19 samples came from the United States, Italy and Spain.

V was shortened by 7 bases and J by 3 bases, with 13 bases between the two germline ends. The CDR3 covers 14 residues. Germline CDR1 and CDR2: WSHSY and SAAADI. This study enrolled people aged 18 to 89 from under 25 US geographic areas. Donors in Cohort 3 counted as recovered after two negative PCRs, clearance, or symptom resolution. As originally analysed: Using reference gene primer amplification, nucleated cell counts were estimated. Here immunoSEQ multiplex PCR was the method, and the copy in TCRdb shows in-frame clones only, minus some. For V, J and clone size, that table is used; D and trimming come from the DNA. The top ten clones hold 0.7% of a sample with around 480,000 clones, around 90% of them seen once.

The chain couples TRBV10-2 to TRBJ2-1; D is perhaps TRBD2 (7 bases). Sequencing used PBMCs or T cells enriched from blood (not recorded which). The TCR was taken from a woman in her late teens or twenties who had recovered from COVID-19. The CDR3 here is CASTAGAIYNEQFF. The CDR3 bases are TGCGCCAGCACGGCGGGGGCTATCTACAATGAGCAGTTCTTC.